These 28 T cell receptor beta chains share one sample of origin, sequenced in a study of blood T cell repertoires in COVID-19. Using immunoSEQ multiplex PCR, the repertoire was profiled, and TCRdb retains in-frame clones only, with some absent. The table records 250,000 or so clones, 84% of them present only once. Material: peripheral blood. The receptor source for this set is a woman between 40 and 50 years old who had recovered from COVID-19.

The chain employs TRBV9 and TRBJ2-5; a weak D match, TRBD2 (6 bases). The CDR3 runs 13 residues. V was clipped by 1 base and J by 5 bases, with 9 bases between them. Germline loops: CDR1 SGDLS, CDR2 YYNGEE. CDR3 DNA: TGTGCCAGCAGCGTACGGGACTTCGAGACCCAGTACTTC. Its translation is CASSVRDFETQYF.

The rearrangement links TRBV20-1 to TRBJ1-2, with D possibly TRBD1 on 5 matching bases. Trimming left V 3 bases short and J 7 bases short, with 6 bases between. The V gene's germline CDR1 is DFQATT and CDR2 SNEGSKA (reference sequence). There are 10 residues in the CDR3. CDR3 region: CSARGGGYTF. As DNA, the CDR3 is TGCAGTGCTAGGGGGGGTGGCTACACCTTC.

The CDR3 region is CASSLVVGPGELFF. CDR3 coding DNA: TGTGCCAGCAGCTTAGTAGTGGGGCCCGGGGAGCTGTTTTTT. The rearrangement joins TRBV11-2 to TRBJ2-2; perhaps TRBD1 as D (5 bases). CDR3 length: 14 residues. Germline V gives CDR1 SGHAT, CDR2 FQNNGV. The V end lost 1 base, the J end lost 6 bases, and 9 bases lay between the germline ends.

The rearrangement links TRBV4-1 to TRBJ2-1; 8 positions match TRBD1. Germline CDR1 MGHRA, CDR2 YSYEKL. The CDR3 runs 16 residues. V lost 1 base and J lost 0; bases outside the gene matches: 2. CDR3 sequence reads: CASSQGRGPSYNEQFF. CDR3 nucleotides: TGCGCCAGCAGCCAAGGCAGGGGGCCCTCCTACAATGAGCAGTTCTTC.

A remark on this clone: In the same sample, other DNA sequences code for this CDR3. The DNA of the CDR3 is TGTGCCAGCAGCTTGGGACGGGAGTATGGCTACACCTTC. Protein: CASSLGREYGYTF. The chain joins TRBV5-4 to TRBJ1-2; D uncertain. V was pared by 0 bases and J by 5 bases, with 8 bases between. The CDR3 spans 13 residues. Looked up from germline, CDR1 is SGHNT and CDR2 is YYREEE (reference sequence).

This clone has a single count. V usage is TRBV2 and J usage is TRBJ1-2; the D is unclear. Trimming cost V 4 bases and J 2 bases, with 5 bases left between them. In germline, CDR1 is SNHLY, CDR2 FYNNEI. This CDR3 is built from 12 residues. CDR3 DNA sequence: TGTGCCAGCAGTGGAGAAAACTATGGCTACACCTTC. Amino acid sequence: CASSGENYGYTF.

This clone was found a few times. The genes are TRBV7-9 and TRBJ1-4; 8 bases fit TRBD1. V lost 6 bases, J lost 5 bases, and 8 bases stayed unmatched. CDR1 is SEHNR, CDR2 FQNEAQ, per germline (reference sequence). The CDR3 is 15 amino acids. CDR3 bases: TGTGCCAGCAGTAGGGGAGCAGGGGGCAATGAAAAACTGTTTTTT. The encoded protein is CASSRGAGGNEKLFF.

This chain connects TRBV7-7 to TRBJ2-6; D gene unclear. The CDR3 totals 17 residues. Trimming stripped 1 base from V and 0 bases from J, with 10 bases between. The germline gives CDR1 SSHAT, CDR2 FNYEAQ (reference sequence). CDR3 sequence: CASSLGSPNSGANVLTF. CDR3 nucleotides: TGTGCCAGCAGCTTAGGTTCCCCAAACTCTGGGGCCAACGTCCTGACTTTC. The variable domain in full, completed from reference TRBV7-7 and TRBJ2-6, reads GAGVSQSPRYKVTKRGQDVTLRCDPISSHATLYWYQQALGQGPEFLTYFNYEAQPDKSGLPSDRFSAERPEGSISTLTIQRTEQRDSAMYRCASSLGSPNSGANVLTFGAGSRLTVL.

CDR3 in amino acids: CASSSNRELSAYEQYF. The CDR3 DNA reads TGTGCCAGCAGCTCGAACAGGGAACTCTCGGCTTACGAGCAGTACTTC. The gene calls are TRBV7-9 and TRBJ2-7; TRBD1 is a possible D gene (6 bases). Germline V CDR1 and CDR2: SEHNR, FQNEAQ (reference sequence). The CDR3 contains 16 residues. V lost 4 bases to trimming and J lost 4 bases, with 20 bases between them.

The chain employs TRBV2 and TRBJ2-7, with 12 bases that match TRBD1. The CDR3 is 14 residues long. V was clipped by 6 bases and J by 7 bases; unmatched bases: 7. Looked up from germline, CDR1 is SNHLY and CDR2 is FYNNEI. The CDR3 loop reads CASRPGQGAREQYF. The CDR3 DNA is TGTGCCAGCAGACCGGGACAGGGGGCTCGTGAGCAGTACTTC.

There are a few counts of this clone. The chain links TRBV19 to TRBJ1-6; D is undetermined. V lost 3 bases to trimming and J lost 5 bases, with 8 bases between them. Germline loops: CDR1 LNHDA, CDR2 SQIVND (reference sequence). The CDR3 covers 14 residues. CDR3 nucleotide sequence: TGTGCCAGTAGTATGAGCCTTAATAATTCACCCCTCCACTTT. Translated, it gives CASSMSLNNSPLHF.

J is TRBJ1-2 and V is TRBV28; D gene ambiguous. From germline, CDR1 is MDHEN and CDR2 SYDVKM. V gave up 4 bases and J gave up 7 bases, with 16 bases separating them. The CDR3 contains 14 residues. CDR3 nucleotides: TGTGCCAGCAGTTCATTCAGGTCTCTGGGTGGCTACACCTTC. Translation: CASSSFRSLGGYTF.

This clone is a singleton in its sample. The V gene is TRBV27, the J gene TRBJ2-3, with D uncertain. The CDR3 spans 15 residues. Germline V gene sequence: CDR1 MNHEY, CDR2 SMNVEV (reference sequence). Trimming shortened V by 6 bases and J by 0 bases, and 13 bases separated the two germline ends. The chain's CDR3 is CASSPRISSTDTQYF. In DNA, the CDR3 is TGTGCCAGCAGCCCCAGAATCTCTAGCACAGATACGCAGTATTTT.

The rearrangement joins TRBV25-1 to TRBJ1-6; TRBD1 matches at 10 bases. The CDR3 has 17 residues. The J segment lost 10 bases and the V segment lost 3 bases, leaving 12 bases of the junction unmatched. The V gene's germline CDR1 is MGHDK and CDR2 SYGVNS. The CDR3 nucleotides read TGTGCCAGCAGTGATAAGCCCGCTGGGACAGGGGAATCACCCCTCCACTTT. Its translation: CASSDKPAGTGESPLHF. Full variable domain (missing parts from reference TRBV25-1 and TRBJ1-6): EADIYQTPRYLVIGTGKKITLECSQTMGHDKMYWYQQDPGMELHLIHYSYGVNSTEKGDLSSESTVSRIRTEHFPLTLESARPSHTSQYLCASSDKPAGTGESPLHFGNGTRLTVT.

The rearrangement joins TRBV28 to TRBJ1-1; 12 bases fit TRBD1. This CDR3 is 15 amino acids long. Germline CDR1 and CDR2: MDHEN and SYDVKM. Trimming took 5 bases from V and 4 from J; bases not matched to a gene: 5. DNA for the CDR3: TGTGCCAGCAGTCACGCGGGACAGGGGGCCACTGAAGCTTTCTTT. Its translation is CASSHAGQGATEAFF.

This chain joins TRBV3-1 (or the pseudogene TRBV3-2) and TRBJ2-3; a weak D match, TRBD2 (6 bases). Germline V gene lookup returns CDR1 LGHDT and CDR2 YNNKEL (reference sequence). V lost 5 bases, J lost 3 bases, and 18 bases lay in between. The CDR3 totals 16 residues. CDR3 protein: CASSRSSAGLTDTQYF. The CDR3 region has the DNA TGTGCCAGCAGCAGAAGTTCGGCGGGGTTGACAGATACGCAGTATTTT.

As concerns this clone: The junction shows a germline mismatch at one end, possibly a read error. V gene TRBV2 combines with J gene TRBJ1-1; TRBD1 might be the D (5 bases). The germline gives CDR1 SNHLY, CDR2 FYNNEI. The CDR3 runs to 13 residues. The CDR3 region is CASTERTRSVAFF. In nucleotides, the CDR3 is TGTGCCAGCACTGAAAGGACAAGGTCAGTAGCTTTCTTT.

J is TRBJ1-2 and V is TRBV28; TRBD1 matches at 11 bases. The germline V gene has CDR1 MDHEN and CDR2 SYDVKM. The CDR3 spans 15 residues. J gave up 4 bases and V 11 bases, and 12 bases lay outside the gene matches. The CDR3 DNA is TGTGCCTCCCTCAGCGCGGGACAGGGGGGCTATGGCTACACCTTC. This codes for CASLSAGQGGYGYTF.

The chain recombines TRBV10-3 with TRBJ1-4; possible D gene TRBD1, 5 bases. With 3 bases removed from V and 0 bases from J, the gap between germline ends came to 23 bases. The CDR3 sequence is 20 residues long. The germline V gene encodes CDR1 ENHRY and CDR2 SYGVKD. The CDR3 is CAISDSGGRQTKTTNEKLFF. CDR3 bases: TGTGCCATCAGTGACAGTGGGGGGAGACAAACCAAAACAACTAATGAAAAACTGTTTTTT.

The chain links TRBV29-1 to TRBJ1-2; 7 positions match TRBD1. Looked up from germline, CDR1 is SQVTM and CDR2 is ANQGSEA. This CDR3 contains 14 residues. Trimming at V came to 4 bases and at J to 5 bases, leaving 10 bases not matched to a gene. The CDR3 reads CSVGPGDSLYGYTF. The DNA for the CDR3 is TGCAGCGTTGGCCCAGGGGACAGCTTATATGGCTACACCTTC.

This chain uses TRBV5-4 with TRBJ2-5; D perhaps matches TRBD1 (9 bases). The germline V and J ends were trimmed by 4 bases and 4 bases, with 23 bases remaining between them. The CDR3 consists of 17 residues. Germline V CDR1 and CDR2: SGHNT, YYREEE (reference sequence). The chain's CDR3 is CASSPGGTGQGRETQYF. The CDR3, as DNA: TGTGCCAGCAGCCCGGGGGGGACAGGGCAAGGACGAGAGACCCAGTACTTC.

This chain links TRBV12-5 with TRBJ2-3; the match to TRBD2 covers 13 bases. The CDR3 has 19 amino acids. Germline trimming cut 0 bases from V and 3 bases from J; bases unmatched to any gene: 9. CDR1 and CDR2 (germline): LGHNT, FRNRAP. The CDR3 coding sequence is TGTGCTAGTGGTTTGGTACCGGGACTAGCGGGGAGCGTAACAGATACGCAGTATTTT. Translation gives CASGLVPGLAGSVTDTQYF. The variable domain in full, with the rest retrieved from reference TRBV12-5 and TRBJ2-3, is DARVTQTPRHKVTEMGQEVTMRCQPILGHNTVFWYRQTMMQGLELLAYFRNRAPLDDSGMPKDRFSAEMPDATLATLKIQPSEPRDSAVYFCASGLVPGLAGSVTDTQYFGPGTRLTVL.

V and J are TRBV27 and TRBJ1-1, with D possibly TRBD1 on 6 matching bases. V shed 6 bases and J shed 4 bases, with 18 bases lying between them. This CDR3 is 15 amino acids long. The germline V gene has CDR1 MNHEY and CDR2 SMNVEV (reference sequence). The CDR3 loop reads CASRSGGPDGTEAFF. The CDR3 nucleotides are TGTGCCAGCAGGAGCGGGGGGCCGGACGGCACTGAAGCTTTCTTT.

The CDR3 loop is CASTLPGSAYEQYF. In DNA form, the CDR3 reads TGTGCCAGCACCCTCCCGGGGAGCGCCTACGAGCAGTACTTC. The chain links TRBV6-6 to TRBJ2-7; D perhaps matches TRBD2 (5 bases). Trimming removed 7 bases at V and 2 bases at J, with 15 bases between. The CDR3 has 14 residues. Germline CDR1 is MNHNY and CDR2 is SVGAGI (reference sequence).

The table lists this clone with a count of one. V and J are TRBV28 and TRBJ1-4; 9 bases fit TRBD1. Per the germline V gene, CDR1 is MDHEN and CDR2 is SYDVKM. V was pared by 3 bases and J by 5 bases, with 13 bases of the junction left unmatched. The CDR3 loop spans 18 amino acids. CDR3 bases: TGTGCCAGCAGTTTCCGGGGGACAGGGAGGGGGCAAAATGAAAAACTGTTTTTT. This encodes CASSFRGTGRGQNEKLFF.

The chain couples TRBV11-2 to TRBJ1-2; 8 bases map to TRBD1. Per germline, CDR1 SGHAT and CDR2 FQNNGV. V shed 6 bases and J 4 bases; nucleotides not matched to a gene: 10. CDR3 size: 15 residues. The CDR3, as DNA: TGTGCCAGCAGTCCAGGGGGCGCCAAGAGCTATGGCTACACCTTC. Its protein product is CASSPGGAKSYGYTF. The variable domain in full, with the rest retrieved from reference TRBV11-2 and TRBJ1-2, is EAGVAQSPRYKIIEKRQSVAFWCNPISGHATLYWYQQILGQGPKLLIQFQNNGVVDDSQLPKDRFSAERLKGVDSTLKIQPAKLEDSAVYLCASSPGGAKSYGYTFGSGTRLTVV.

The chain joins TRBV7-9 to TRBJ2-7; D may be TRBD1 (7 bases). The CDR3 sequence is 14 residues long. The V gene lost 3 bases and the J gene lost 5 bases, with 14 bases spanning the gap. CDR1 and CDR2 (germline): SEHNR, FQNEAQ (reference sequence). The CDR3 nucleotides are TGTGCCAGCAGCTTGGAGGGGGCCCCTGACGAGCAGTACTTC. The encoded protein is CASSLEGAPDEQYF.

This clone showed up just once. This CDR3 reads CASSQKEQASYGYTF. The DNA for the CDR3 is TGTGCCAGCAGTCAAAAGGAACAGGCCAGCTATGGCTACACCTTC. The rearrangement links TRBV6-5 to TRBJ1-2; weak D call: TRBD1 (5 bases). With 5 bases removed from V and 4 bases from J, the gap between germline ends came to 17 bases. From germline, CDR1 is MNHEY and CDR2 SVGAGI. There are 15 residues in the CDR3.